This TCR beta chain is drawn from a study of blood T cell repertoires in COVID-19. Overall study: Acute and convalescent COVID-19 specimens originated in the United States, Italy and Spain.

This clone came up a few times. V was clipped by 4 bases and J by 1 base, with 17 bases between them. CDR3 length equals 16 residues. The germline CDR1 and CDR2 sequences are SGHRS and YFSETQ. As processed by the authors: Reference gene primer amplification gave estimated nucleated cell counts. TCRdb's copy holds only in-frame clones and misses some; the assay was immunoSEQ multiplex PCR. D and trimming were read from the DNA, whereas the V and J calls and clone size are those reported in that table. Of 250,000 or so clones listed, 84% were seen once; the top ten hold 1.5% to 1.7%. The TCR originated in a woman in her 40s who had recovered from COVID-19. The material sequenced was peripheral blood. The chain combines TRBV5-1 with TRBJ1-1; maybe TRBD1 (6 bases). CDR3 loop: CASSGTRGQPNTEAFF. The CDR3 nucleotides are TGCGCCAGCAGCGGAACCCGCGGACAGCCGAACACTGAAGCTTTCTTT.